The 14 T cell receptor beta chains in this list originate from one sample, sequenced in a study of T cells in Graves' hyperthyroidism and ophthalmopathy. TCR beta CDR3 sequences were amplified from RNA transcripts. Primed by the HTBI set, a first-round RT-PCR was run on the TCR CDR3. MiXCR was run by TCRdb on the multiplex PCR reads, yielding one entry per CDR3 protein. The table shows some 500,000 distinct CDR3 sequences, with roughly an eighth occurring only once. The specimen was blood. The receptor source for this set is a woman aged 18 to 35 with Graves' hyperthyroidism.

This clonotype was detected ten times or more. The chain joins TRBV27 to TRBJ2-5; D uncertain. Trimming cost V 4 bases and J 2 bases, with 5 bases left between them. CDR1 and CDR2 (germline): MNHEY, SMNVEV (reference sequence). This CDR3 has 12 residues. CDR3 sequence: CASSSTQETQYF. The CDR3 region has the DNA TGTGCCAGCAGTTCAACTCAAGAGACCCAGTACTTC.

This sequence joins TRBV7-3 and TRBJ2-1, with D unresolved. The CDR3 totals 15 residues. Germline V CDR1 and CDR2: SGHTA, FQGTGA. Trimming took off 1 base at V and 6 bases at J, with 13 bases between the two ends. CDR3 amino acids: CASSLMGEVGNEQFF. The CDR3 DNA sequence: TGTGCCAGCAGCTTAATGGGTGAGGTGGGCAATGAGCAGTTCTTC.

The table lists this clonotype with many counts. This rearrangement joins TRBV12-3 or TRBV12-4 to TRBJ2-7; 8 bases align to TRBD1. J lost 1 base, V lost 5 bases, and 1 base had no gene match. This CDR3 is built from 13 residues. CDR3 loop: CASSGQGSYEQYV. The CDR3 nucleotides read TGTGCCAGCAGTGGACAGGGATCCTACGAGCAGTACGTC.

This clonotype was picked up many times. J is TRBJ2-6 and V is TRBV12-3 or TRBV12-4, with D unclear. CDR3 size: 14 residues. V lost 3 bases and J 4 bases, leaving 7 bases between the germline ends. CDR3 region: CASSLVPGANVLTF. The CDR3 region has the DNA TGTGCCAGCAGTTTGGTTCCGGGGGCCAACGTCCTGACTTTC.

To note about this clonotype: This may be a read error, as it is one base from a much larger clone. The chain is built from TRBV12-5 and TRBJ2-2; 15 nucleotides match TRBD2. The germline CDR1 and CDR2 sequences are LGHNT and FRNRAP. The CDR3 is 19 residues long. CDR3 DNA: TGTGCTAGTCGTTTGGGACTAGCGGGAGGCCCCGGGGAGACCGGGGAGCTGTTTTTT. Translation: CASRLGLAGGPGETGELFF.

Many counts were recorded for this clonotype. The chain carries TRBV10-2 and TRBJ2-2; 7 bases line up with TRBD2. This CDR3 comprises 13 residues. With V trimmed by 4 bases and J by 6 bases, 2 bases remained unmatched. Germline CDR1 WSHSY, CDR2 SAAADI. CDR3 loop: CASSASGAGELFF. The CDR3 DNA sequence: TGCGCCAGCAGTGCTAGCGGAGCCGGGGAGCTGTTTTTT.

This clonotype was seen a few times. The gene calls are TRBV7-9 and TRBJ1-2; no definite D call. The CDR3 sequence is 14 residues long. V was clipped by 1 base and J by 7 bases, with 13 bases between them. In germline, CDR1 is SEHNR, CDR2 FQNEAQ (reference sequence). CDR3 nucleotide sequence: TGTGCCAGCAGCTTAGGAGACCCCGCAAGTGGCTACACCTTC. It specifies CASSLGDPASGYTF.

There are many counts of this clonotype. The rearrangement links TRBV2 to TRBJ2-2; D gene uncertain. The CDR3 spans 16 residues. CDR1 is SNHLY, CDR2 FYNNEI, per germline. Trimming shortened V by 1 base and J by 1 base, and 10 bases separated the two germline ends. CDR3 in amino acids: CASSEVSAGNTGELFF. In DNA form, the CDR3 reads TGTGCCAGCAGTGAAGTCTCGGCAGGGAACACCGGGGAGCTGTTTTTT.

This clonotype was detected ten times or more. CDR3 amino acids: CAISETLAGVVWEQYV. DNA of the CDR3: TGTGCCATCAGTGAAACCCTGGCGGGAGTGGTGTGGGAGCAGTACGTC. The gene calls are TRBV10-3 and TRBJ2-7, with 7 bases matching TRBD2. In germline, CDR1 is ENHRY, CDR2 SYGVKD. There are 16 residues in the CDR3. The junction had 15 bases not matched to a gene; V was cut back by 3 bases and J by 7 bases.

This clonotype showed up many times. The genes are TRBV6-5 and TRBJ1-1; D remains ambiguous. The germline CDR1 and CDR2 sequences are MNHEY and SVGAGI. Trimming removed 0 bases at V and 2 bases at J, with 4 bases between. CDR3 size: 13 residues. CDR3 DNA sequence: TGTGCCAGCAGTTACTCTTTTAACACTGAAGCTTTCTTT. As protein: CASSYSFNTEAFF.

The rearrangement links TRBV12-3 or TRBV12-4 to TRBJ2-1, with 16 positions matching TRBD2. The J segment lost 4 bases and the V segment lost 5 bases, leaving 5 bases of the junction unmatched. The CDR3 extends over 17 amino acids. CDR3: CASSAPGLAGGYNEQFF. The CDR3 DNA sequence: TGTGCCAGCAGTGCTCCGGGACTAGCGGGAGGGTACAATGAGCAGTTCTTC.

In its sample, this clonotype was seen many times. CDR3 in amino acids: CASSPLSVRGYTF. As DNA, the CDR3 is TGTGCCAGCAGCCCTCTATCCGTACGGGGCTACACCTTC. The V and J genes are TRBV7-2 and TRBJ1-2; D remains unclear. In germline, CDR1 is SGHTA, CDR2 FQGNSA. The CDR3 loop spans 13 amino acids. V was clipped by 5 bases and J by 8 bases, with 15 bases between them.

With respect to this clonotype: At one boundary the junction diverges from the germline segment, which might be a read error. The chain is built from TRBV6-2 or TRBV6-3 and TRBJ2-7, with TRBD2 identical over 11 bases. Per the germline V gene, CDR1 is MNHEY and CDR2 is SVGEGT. The CDR3 consists of 18 residues. The CDR3 nucleotides read TGTGCCAGCAGCTTAGCGGGAGGGCCAATTTCGCCCCTCTACGAGCAGCACTTC. Amino acids: CASSLAGGPISPLYEQHF.

The V and J genes are TRBV19 and TRBJ1-5; tentatively, D is TRBD1 (5 bases). CDR1 is LNHDA, CDR2 SQIVND, per germline (reference sequence). The CDR3 length is 17 residues. V lost 3 bases and J lost 0, with 15 bases in between. CDR3 protein: CASSISLGTYSNQPQHF. The DNA of the CDR3 is TGTGCCAGTAGTATCTCCCTCGGGACTTATAGCAATCAGCCCCAGCATTTT.